This paragraph reports one T cell receptor (beta chain). This record comes from a study of blood T cell repertoires in COVID-19. As for the study in general: Sample material is recorded as cDNA or gDNA derived from T cells, B-cell-depleted T cells, or PBMCs.

Source study methods: Reference gene primer amplification gave estimated nucleated cell counts. Produced via immunoSEQ multiplex PCR; TCRdb's table is partial and in-frame only. The V and J calls and clone size come from that table; D and trimming were worked out from the DNA. The table has about 82,000 clones, over 80% seen once; the top ten hold 15% to 20%. The CDR3 sequence is 15 residues long. Germline CDR1 SGHRS, CDR2 YFSETQ. With V trimmed by 0 bases and J by 3 bases, 2 bases remained unmatched. The sequenced sample consisted of peripheral blood. The receptor was isolated from a man older than 75 with active or convalescent COVID-19. The V gene is TRBV5-1, the J gene TRBJ2-3; TRBD1 agrees at 9 bases. CDR3 nucleotides: TGCGCCAGCAGCTTGGTCGGACAGGGGACAGATACGCAGTATTTT. Protein: CASSLVGQGTDTQYF.